The 11 T cell receptor beta chains in this list originate from one sample, sequenced in a study of spatial heterogeneity in lung cancer. Their antigen targets remain unknown. Broader study findings: It was found that expanded intratumoral alpha and beta TCR counts tracked tumor mutation counts.

As to time point: sample taken at primary tumor resection. TCRdb re-called the 5' RACE reads with MiXCR, one entry per CDR3 protein. Of 2,000 to 3,000 distinct CDR3 sequences listed, approximately 1.3% are singletons. The specimen comprised lung tumor tissue, sampled at surgery. The origin of the receptors is a male donor with early-stage non-small cell lung cancer.

This clonotype occurred many times. The chain is built from TRBV2 and TRBJ2-1; no clear D. This CDR3 contains 14 residues. The germline V gene has CDR1 SNHLY and CDR2 FYNNEI. With 3 bases removed from V and 6 bases from J, the gap between germline ends came to 12 bases. The CDR3 DNA is TGTGCCAGCAGTGATGGTTTGCGGATCAATGAGCAGTTCTTC. It yields the protein CASSDGLRINEQFF.

In its sample, this clonotype was seen many times. The chain has TRBV4-3 and TRBJ2-5; D is unclear. Germline CDR1 is LGHNA and CDR2 is YSLEER. The CDR3 sequence is 18 residues long. The V gene lost 4 bases and the J gene lost 5 bases, with 26 bases spanning the gap. The DNA of the CDR3 is TGCGCCAGCAGCCGAAACCTTCTATATGGGAACAGCAGGGAGACCCAGTACTTC. This codes for CASSRNLLYGNSRETQYF.

This clonotype was observed many times. V and J are TRBV6-2 or TRBV6-3 and TRBJ2-5, with D uncertain. The V end lost 1 base, the J end lost 6 bases, and 3 bases lay between the germline ends. From germline, CDR1 is MNHEY and CDR2 SVGEGT. The CDR3 covers 11 residues. CDR3 nucleotides: TGTGCCAGCAGTTACTTGCAGACCCAGTACTTC. Translated, it gives CASSYLQTQYF.

By sample share, this clonotype is medium-sized. The genes are TRBV6-6 and TRBJ1-4; possible D gene TRBD1, 6 bases. Germline values: CDR1 MNHNY, CDR2 SVGAGI (reference sequence). Between the trimmed V and J ends, which lost 7 bases and 7 bases, there was a span of 13 bases. This CDR3 comprises 13 residues. CDR3 nucleotide sequence: TGTGCCAGCATGGTACAGGGACGTGAAAAACTGTTTTTT. This encodes CASMVQGREKLFF.

This clonotype ranks as medium-sized (0.01 to 0.1%). The chain couples TRBV5-6 to TRBJ2-4; 8 bases map to TRBD1. Trimming at V came to 6 bases and at J to 4 bases, leaving 6 bases not matched to a gene. Germline V gene lookup returns CDR1 SGHDT and CDR2 YYEEEE. The CDR3 runs to 14 residues. The CDR3 region has the DNA TGTGCCAGCAACCTACAGGGGGTAAAAAACATTCAGTACTTC. As protein: CASNLQGVKNIQYF.

By sample fraction, this clonotype is medium-sized. Here the CDR3 reads CASSSDGLHGEQFF. The CDR3 DNA sequence: TGTGCCAGCAGCTCCGACGGATTACACGGAGAGCAGTTCTTC. The chain combines TRBV12-3 or TRBV12-4 with TRBJ2-1; D remains unclear. The CDR3 length is 14 residues. With 6 bases removed from V and 10 bases from J, the gap between germline ends came to 19 bases.

This clonotype ranks as medium-sized (0.01 to 0.1%). The chain couples TRBV3-1 to TRBJ2-5, with 12 bases aligning to TRBD2. There are 16 residues in the CDR3. The J segment lost 5 bases and the V segment lost 4 bases, leaving 8 bases of the junction unmatched. Germline CDR1 is LGHDT and CDR2 is YNNKEL (reference sequence). CDR3 in DNA: TGTGCCAGCAGCCCCCTAGCGGGGGGGCCTCGGGAGACCCAGTACTTC. This codes for CASSPLAGGPRETQYF.

In its sample, this clonotype is medium-sized. V and J are TRBV20-1 and TRBJ2-7; 7 bases fit TRBD2. The length of the CDR3 is 12 residues. Per germline, CDR1 DFQATT and CDR2 SNEGSKA (reference sequence). The junction had 0 bases not matched to a gene; V was cut back by 1 base and J by 3 bases. CDR3 sequence: CSARAGGYEQYF. The CDR3 nucleotides read TGCAGTGCTAGAGCGGGGGGCTACGAGCAGTACTTC.

This clonotype is categorized as medium-sized. Here the CDR3 DNA reads TGTGCCAGCACTTCTAGTCTCGGCACTGAAGCTTTCTTT. Protein product: CASTSSLGTEAFF. This chain joins TRBV12-3 or TRBV12-4 and TRBJ1-1; D gene uncertain. The V and J ends lost 7 bases and 4 bases respectively, with 13 bases between them. This CDR3 spans 13 amino acids.

In its sample, this clonotype ranks as medium-sized. The CDR3 region has the DNA TGTGCCAGCAGCTATGGTGCTGGGGGGCTAACAGATACGCAGTATTTT. This sequence encodes CASSYGAGGLTDTQYF. This chain connects TRBV7-8 to TRBJ2-3; perhaps D is TRBD1 or TRBD2 (6 bases each). V was clipped by 4 bases and J by 3 bases, with 17 bases between them. This CDR3 region has 16 residues. The germline CDR1 and CDR2 sequences are SGHVS and FQNEAQ.

In this sample, this clonotype is medium-sized. The chain joins TRBV3-1 to TRBJ2-3; perhaps TRBD2 as D (6 bases). V lost 5 bases and J lost 5, with 20 bases in between. The CDR3 consists of 16 residues. CDR1 and CDR2 from the germline V gene are LGHDT and YNNKEL (reference sequence). The CDR3 DNA sequence: TGTGCCAGCAGCTTTAGGCTTGGGGACTTACTAGATACGCAGTATTTT. Its translation: CASSFRLGDLLDTQYF.